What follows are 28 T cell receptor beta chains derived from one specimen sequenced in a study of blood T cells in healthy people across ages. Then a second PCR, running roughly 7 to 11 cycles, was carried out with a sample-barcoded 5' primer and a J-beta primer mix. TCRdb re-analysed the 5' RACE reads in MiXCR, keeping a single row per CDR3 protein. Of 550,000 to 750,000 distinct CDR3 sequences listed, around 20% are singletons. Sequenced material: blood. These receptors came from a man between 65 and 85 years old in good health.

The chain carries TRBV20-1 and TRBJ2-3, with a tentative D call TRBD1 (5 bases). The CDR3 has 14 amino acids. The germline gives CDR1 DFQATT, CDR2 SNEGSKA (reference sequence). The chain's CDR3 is CIPRVDRNTDTQYF. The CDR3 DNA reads TGCATCCCTCGGGTCGACAGAAACACAGATACGCAGTATTTT.

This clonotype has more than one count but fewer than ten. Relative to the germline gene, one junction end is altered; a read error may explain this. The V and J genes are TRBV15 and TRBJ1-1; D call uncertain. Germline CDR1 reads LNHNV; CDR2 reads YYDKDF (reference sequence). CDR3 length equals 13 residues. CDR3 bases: TGTGCCACCAGCAGATCACACAACACTGGAGCTTTCTTT. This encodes CATSRSHNTGAFF.

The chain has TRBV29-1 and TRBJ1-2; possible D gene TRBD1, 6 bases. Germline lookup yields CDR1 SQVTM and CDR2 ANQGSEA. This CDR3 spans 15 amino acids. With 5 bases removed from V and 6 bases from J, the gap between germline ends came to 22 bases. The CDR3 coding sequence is TGCAGCGTTTCCCCGCTTTTCGACAGGATGAATGGCTACACCTTC. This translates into CSVSPLFDRMNGYTF.

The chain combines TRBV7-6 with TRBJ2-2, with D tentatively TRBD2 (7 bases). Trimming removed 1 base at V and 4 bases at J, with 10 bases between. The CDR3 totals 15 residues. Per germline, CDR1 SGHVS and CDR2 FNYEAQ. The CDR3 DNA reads TGTGCCAGCAGCTTAGAGGGAGGGGGCACCGGGGAGCTGTTTTTT. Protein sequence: CASSLEGGGTGELFF.

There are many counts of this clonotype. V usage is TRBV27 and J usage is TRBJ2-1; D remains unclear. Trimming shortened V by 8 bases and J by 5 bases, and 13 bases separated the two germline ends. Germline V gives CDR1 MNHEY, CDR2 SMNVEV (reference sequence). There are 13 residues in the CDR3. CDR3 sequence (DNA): TGTGCCAGCGCCCTTTTCGTACACAATGAGCAGTTCTTC. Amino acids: CASALFVHNEQFF.

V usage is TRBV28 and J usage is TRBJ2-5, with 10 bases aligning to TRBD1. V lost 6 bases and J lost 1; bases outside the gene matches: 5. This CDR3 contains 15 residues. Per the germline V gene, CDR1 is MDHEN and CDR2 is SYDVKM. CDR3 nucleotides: TGTGCCAGCAGGGGACAGGGGAGCTTCCAAGAGACCCAGTACTTC. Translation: CASRGQGSFQETQYF.

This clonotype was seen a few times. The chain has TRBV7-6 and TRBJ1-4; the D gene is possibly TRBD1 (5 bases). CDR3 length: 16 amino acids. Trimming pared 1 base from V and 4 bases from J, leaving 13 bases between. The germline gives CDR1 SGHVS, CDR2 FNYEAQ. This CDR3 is CASSLEPGRNNEKLFF. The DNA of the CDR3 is TGTGCCAGCAGCTTAGAACCGGGACGGAATAATGAAAAACTGTTTTTT. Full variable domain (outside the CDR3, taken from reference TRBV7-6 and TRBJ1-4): GAGVSQSPRYKVTKRGQDVALRCDPISGHVSLYWYRQALGQGPEFLTYFNYEAQQDKSGLPNDRFSAERPEGSISTLTIQRTEQRDSAMYRCASSLEPGRNNEKLFFGSGTQLSVL.

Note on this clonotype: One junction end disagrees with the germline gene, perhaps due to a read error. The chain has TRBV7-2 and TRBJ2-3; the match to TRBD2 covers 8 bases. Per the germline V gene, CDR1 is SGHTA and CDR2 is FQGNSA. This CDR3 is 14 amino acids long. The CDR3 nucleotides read TGTGCCAACAGCTCGACTAGCGGCACAGATACGCAGTATTTT. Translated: CANSSTSGTDTQYF.

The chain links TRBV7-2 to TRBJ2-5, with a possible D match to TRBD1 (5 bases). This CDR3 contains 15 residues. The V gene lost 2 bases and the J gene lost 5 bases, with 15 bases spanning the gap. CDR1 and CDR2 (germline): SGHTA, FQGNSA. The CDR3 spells CASSLSPGPRETQYF. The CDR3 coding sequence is TGTGCCAGCAGCTTAAGTCCAGGGCCAAGGGAGACCCAGTACTTC.

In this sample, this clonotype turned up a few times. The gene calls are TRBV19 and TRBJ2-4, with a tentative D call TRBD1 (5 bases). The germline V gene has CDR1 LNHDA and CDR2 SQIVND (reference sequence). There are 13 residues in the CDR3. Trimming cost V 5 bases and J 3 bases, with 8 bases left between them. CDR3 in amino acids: CASSSQGKNIQYF. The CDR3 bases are TGTGCCAGTAGTTCGCAGGGCAAAAACATTCAGTACTTC.

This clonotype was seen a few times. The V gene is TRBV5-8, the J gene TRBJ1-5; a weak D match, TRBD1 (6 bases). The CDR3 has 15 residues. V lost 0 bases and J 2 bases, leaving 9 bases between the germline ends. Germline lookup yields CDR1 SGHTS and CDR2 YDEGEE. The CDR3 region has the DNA TGTGCCAGCAGCTTGGAGGGGGAAGGCAATCAGCCCCAGCATTTT. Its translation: CASSLEGEGNQPQHF.

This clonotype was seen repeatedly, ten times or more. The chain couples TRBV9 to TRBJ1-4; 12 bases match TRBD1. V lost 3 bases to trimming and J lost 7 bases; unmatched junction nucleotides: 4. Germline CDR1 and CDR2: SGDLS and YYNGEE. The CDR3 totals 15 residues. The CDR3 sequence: CASSAGTGGSEKLFF. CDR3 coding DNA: TGTGCCAGCAGCGCCGGGACAGGGGGCAGTGAAAAACTGTTTTTT.

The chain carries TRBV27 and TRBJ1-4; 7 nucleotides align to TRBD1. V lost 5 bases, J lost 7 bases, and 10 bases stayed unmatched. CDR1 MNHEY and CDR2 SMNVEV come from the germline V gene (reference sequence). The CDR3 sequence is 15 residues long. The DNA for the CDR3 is TGTGCCAGCAGTCTGGGGACAGCGGTTGGTGAAAAACTGTTTTTT. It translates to CASSLGTAVGEKLFF.

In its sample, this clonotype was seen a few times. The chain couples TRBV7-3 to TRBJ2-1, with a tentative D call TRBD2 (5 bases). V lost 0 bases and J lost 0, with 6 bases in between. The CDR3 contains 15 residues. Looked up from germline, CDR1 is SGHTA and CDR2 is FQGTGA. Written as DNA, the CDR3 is TGTGCCAGCAGCTTAACTAGCGACTCCTACAATGAGCAGTTCTTC. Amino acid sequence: CASSLTSDSYNEQFF.

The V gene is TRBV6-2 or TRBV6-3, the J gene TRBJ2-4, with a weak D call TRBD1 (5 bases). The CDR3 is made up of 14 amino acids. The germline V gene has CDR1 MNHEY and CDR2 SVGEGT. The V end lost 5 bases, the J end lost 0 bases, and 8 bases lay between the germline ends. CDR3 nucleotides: TGTGCCAGCAGTAGACAGTTAGCCAAAAACATTCAGTACTTC. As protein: CASSRQLAKNIQYF.

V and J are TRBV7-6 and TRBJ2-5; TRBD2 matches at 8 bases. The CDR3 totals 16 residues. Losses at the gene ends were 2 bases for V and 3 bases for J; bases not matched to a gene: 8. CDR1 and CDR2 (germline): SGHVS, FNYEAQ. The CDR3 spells CASSLPPGTREETQYF. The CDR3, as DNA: TGTGCCAGCAGCTTACCCCCAGGGACTAGGGAAGAGACCCAGTACTTC.

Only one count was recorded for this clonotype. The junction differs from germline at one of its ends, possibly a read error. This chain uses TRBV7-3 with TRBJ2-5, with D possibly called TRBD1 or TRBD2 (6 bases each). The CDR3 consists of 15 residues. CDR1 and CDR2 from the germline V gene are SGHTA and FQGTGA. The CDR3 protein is CASSLRAGEANEQLF. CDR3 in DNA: TGTGCCAGCAGCTTAAGGGCAGGGGAGGCCAATGAGCAGCTCTTC.

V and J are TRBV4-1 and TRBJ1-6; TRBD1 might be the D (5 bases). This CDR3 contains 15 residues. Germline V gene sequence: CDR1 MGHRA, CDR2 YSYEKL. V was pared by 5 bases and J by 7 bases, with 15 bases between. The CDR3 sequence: CASSLTRQPNSPLHF. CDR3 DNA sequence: TGCGCCAGCAGCTTAACTCGACAGCCGAATTCACCCCTCCACTTT.

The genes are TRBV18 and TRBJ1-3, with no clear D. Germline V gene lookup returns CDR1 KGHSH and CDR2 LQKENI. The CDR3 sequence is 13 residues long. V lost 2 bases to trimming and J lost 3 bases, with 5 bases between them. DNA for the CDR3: TGTGCCAGCTCACCAAATAATGGAAACACCATATATTTT. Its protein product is CASSPNNGNTIYF.

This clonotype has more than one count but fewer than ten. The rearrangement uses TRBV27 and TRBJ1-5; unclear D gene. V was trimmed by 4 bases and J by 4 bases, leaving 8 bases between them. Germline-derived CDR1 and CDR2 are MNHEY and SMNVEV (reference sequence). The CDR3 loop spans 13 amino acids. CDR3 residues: CASSSLENQPQHF. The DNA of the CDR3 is TGTGCCAGCAGTTCCCTAGAGAATCAGCCCCAGCATTTT.

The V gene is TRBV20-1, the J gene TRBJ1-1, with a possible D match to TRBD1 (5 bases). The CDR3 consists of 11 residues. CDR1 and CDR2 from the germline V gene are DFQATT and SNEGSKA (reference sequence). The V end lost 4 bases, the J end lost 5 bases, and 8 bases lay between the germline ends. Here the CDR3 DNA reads TGCAGTGCTACGGGGGAGACTGAAGCTTTCTTT. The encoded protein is CSATGETEAFF.

CDR3 in DNA: TGCGCCAGCAGCTTTTTCCTAGCGGGAGGAAAAGAGACCCAGTACTTC. Its protein is CASSFFLAGGKETQYF. The chain carries TRBV5-1 and TRBJ2-5, with 11 bases fitting TRBD2. The CDR3 length is 16 residues. CDR1 is SGHRS, CDR2 YFSETQ, per germline. V shed 2 bases, J shed 3 bases, and the junction held 6 bases outside the gene matches.

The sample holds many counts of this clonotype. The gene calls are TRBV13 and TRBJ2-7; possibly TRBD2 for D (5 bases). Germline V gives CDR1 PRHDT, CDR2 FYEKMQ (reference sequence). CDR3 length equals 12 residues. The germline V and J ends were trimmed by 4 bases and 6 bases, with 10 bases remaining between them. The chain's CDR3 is CASSYGLFEQYF. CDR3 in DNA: TGTGCCAGCAGCTACGGACTTTTCGAGCAGTACTTC.

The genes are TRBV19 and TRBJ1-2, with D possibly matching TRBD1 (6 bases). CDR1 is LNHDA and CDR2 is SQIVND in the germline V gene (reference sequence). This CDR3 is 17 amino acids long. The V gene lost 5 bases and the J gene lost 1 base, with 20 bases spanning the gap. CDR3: CASSPSVGGQFNYGYTF. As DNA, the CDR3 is TGTGCCAGTAGTCCATCTGTTGGGGGACAATTTAACTATGGCTACACCTTC.

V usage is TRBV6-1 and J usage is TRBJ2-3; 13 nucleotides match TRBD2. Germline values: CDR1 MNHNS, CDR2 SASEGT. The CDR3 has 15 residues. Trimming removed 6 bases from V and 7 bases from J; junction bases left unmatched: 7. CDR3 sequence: CASSPGLAGRNTQYF. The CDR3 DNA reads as TGTGCCAGCAGCCCGGGACTAGCGGGGAGGAATACGCAGTATTTT.

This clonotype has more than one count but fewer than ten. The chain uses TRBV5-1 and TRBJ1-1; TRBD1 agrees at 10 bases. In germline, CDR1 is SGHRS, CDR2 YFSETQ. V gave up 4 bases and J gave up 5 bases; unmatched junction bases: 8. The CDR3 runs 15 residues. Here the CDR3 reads CASSLSGGQGTEAFF. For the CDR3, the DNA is TGCGCCAGCAGCCTGTCCGGGGGACAGGGGACTGAAGCTTTCTTT.

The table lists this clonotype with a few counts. The CDR3: CSVGELAGVPPEAETQYF. The CDR3 DNA is TGCAGCGTTGGGGAACTAGCGGGAGTCCCCCCGGAAGCCGAGACCCAGTACTTC. The chain recombines TRBV29-1 with TRBJ2-5; 11 positions agree with TRBD2. With V trimmed by 4 bases and J by 5 bases, 18 bases remained unmatched. The CDR3 runs to 18 residues. Germline V gives CDR1 SQVTM, CDR2 ANQGSEA.

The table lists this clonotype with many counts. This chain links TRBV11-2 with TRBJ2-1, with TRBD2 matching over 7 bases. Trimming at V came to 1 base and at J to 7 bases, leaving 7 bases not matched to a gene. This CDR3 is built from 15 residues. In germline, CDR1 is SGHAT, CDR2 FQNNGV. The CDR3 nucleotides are TGTGCCAGCAGCTTAGGCGGGAGAGGAGCTAATGAGCAGTTCTTC. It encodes CASSLGGRGANEQFF.